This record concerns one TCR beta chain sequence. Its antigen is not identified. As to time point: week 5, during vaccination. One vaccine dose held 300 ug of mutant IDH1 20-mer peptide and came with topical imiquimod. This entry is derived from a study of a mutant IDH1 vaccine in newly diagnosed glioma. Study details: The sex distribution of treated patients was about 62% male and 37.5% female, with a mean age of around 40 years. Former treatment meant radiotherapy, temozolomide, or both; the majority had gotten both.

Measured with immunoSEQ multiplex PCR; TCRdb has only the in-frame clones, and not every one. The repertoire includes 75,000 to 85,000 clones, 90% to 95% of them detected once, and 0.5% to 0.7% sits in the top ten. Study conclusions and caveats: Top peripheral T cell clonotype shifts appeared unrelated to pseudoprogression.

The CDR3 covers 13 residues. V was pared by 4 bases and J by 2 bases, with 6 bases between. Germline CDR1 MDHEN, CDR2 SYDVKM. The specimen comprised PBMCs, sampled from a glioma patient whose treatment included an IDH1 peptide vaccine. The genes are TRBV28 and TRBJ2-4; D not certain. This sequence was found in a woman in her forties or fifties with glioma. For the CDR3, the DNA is TGTGCCAGCAGTTCCCTCCCCAAAAACATTCAGTACTTC. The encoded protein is CASSSLPKNIQYF.